The 29 T cell receptor beta chains presented below share a single source sample, sequenced in a study of early T cells in non-severe SARS-CoV-2 infection. TCRdb itself ran the 5' RACE reads through MiXCR, one entry per CDR3 protein. Of 70,000 to 80,000 distinct CDR3 sequences listed, around 12% were seen once; the top ten hold less than 3.5%. Sequenced material: whole blood, taken at baseline. The receptors here all came from an adult who was a healthcare worker with PCR-confirmed SARS-CoV-2 infection or an uninfected control (not recorded which).

V usage is TRBV6-5 and J usage is TRBJ2-2, with D perhaps TRBD1 (5 bases). This CDR3 is 13 amino acids long. Germline V gives CDR1 MNHEY, CDR2 SVGAGI. CDR3 in DNA: TGTGCGACCAGGGTCCCAAACACCGGGGAGCTGTTTTTT. This encodes CATRVPNTGELFF.

This clonotype was counted at least ten times. The chain combines TRBV2 with TRBJ1-1; 7 bases are a match to TRBD1. Germline values: CDR1 SNHLY, CDR2 FYNNEI. V trimming: 4 bases; J trimming: 6 bases; junction bases outside the gene matches: 11. CDR3 length: 15 amino acids. The CDR3 loop is CASSAPTGVVAEAFF. CDR3 DNA: TGTGCCAGCAGTGCACCTACAGGGGTTGTCGCTGAAGCTTTCTTT. Together with reference TRBV2 and TRBJ1-1, the CDR3 gives the full variable domain: EPEVTQTPSHQVTQMGQEVILRCVPISNHLYFYWYRQILGQKVEFLVSFYNNEISEKSEIFDDQFSVERPDGSNFTLKIRSTKLEDSAMYFCASSAPTGVVAEAFFGQGTRLTVV.

In this sample, this clonotype turned up a few times. This rearrangement joins TRBV3-1 to TRBJ1-5; D gene unclear. From germline, CDR1 is LGHDT and CDR2 YNNKEL (reference sequence). This CDR3 has 12 amino acids. V was trimmed by 0 bases and J by 9 bases, leaving 6 bases between them. CDR3 DNA: TGTGCCAGCAGCCAAGATTCCGGGCCCCAGCATTTT. Translation gives CASSQDSGPQHF.

The chain carries TRBV2 and TRBJ2-7, with 9 bases lining up with TRBD2. Trimming at V came to 6 bases and at J to 2 bases, leaving 8 bases not matched to a gene. There are 15 residues in the CDR3. Germline V lookup: CDR1 SNHLY, CDR2 FYNNEI. The CDR3 loop is CASSLERGATYEQYF. The DNA for the CDR3 is TGTGCCAGCAGCCTCGAGCGGGGGGCTACCTACGAGCAGTACTTC.

The table lists this clonotype with a few counts. V and J are TRBV27 and TRBJ1-5, with 7 bases matching TRBD1. V was clipped by 7 bases and J by 0 bases; unmatched bases: 18. CDR1 and CDR2 (germline): MNHEY, SMNVEV (reference sequence). This CDR3 contains 19 residues. The CDR3 is CASTTYTGTVLYSNQPQHF. Here the CDR3 DNA reads TGTGCCAGCACGACTTATACCGGGACAGTTCTTTATAGCAATCAGCCCCAGCATTTT.

This clonotype was seen a few times. The V and J genes are TRBV4-1 and TRBJ2-7; no clear D. Germline V gene data show CDR1 as MGHRA and CDR2 as YSYEKL. The CDR3 covers 15 residues. The V end lost 0 bases, the J end lost 7 bases, and 16 bases lay between the germline ends. The CDR3 DNA is TGCGCCAGCAGCCAAGATACAAGTTTTCGTGGGGAGCAGTACTTC. Protein sequence: CASSQDTSFRGEQYF.

This clonotype was seen at least ten times. The gene calls are TRBV20-1 and TRBJ2-1, with D unclear. Germline assignment: CDR1 DFQATT and CDR2 SNEGSKA (reference sequence). V lost 5 bases and J lost 10, with 15 bases in between. The CDR3 sequence is 12 residues long. This CDR3 is CSAPDSKREQFF. The CDR3 DNA reads TGCAGTGCTCCCGACTCGAAGAGGGAGCAGTTCTTC.

This clonotype was picked up a small number of times. The chain uses TRBV7-2 and TRBJ2-5; D uncertain. This CDR3 spans 14 amino acids. The V gene lost 1 base and the J gene lost 3 bases, with 9 bases spanning the gap. Germline-derived CDR1 and CDR2 are SGHTA and FQGNSA. The CDR3 loop reads CASSLGHTKETQYF. The DNA for the CDR3 is TGTGCCAGCAGCTTAGGGCACACCAAAGAGACCCAGTACTTC.

This clonotype was detected ten times or more. The chain joins TRBV20-1 to TRBJ1-2; D is perhaps TRBD1 (6 bases). CDR1 DFQATT and CDR2 SNEGSKA come from the germline V gene (reference sequence). With 0 bases removed from V and 0 bases from J, the gap between germline ends came to 17 bases. The CDR3 totals 17 residues. The CDR3 here is CSAREWPGVNANYGYTF. The CDR3 nucleotides read TGCAGTGCTAGAGAATGGCCAGGGGTCAACGCTAACTATGGCTACACCTTC.

J is TRBJ2-5 and V is TRBV4-1; the match to TRBD2 covers 8 bases. Germline V CDR1 and CDR2: MGHRA, YSYEKL. Trimming at V came to 3 bases and at J to 1 base, leaving 4 bases not matched to a gene. This CDR3 region has 15 residues. The CDR3 DNA reads TGCGCCAGCAGCCAGGTAGCGGGGACCCAAGAGACCCAGTACTTC. Translation: CASSQVAGTQETQYF.

This clonotype has a handful of counts. CDR3 amino acids: CASSLGGPNQPQHF. The CDR3 nucleotides read TGCGCCAGCAGCTTGGGAGGGCCCAATCAGCCCCAGCATTTT. The chain uses TRBV5-1 and TRBJ1-5, with D unresolved. The V end was cut by 0 bases, the J end by 3 bases, with 7 bases between. CDR1 is SGHRS, CDR2 YFSETQ, per germline. This CDR3 comprises 14 residues.

This clonotype appeared a few times. The chain is built from TRBV29-1 and TRBJ2-7, with TRBD2 as a possible D gene (5 bases). The CDR3 covers 15 residues. Germline V lookup: CDR1 SQVTM, CDR2 ANQGSEA. The V gene lost 7 bases and the J gene lost 3 bases, with 22 bases spanning the gap. The DNA for the CDR3 is TGCAGCGCCGGCCGGGGTTTAGTATCCGGCTACGAGCAGTACTTC. It specifies CSAGRGLVSGYEQYF.

This clonotype was found many times. V is TRBV7-8 and J is TRBJ2-5, with TRBD1 matching 9 bases. V lost 5 bases, J lost 4 bases, and 5 bases stayed unmatched. Germline V gene sequence: CDR1 SGHVS, CDR2 FQNEAQ. The CDR3 is 14 residues long. CDR3 amino acids: CASSPRDRVETQYF. The DNA for the CDR3 is TGTGCCAGCAGCCCTCGGGACAGGGTAGAGACCCAGTACTTC.

The chain is built from TRBV3-1 and TRBJ2-1; TRBD1 aligns across 8 bases. Per the germline V gene, CDR1 is LGHDT and CDR2 is YNNKEL (reference sequence). There are 14 residues in the CDR3. J was trimmed by 6 bases and V by 3 bases; bases with no gene match: 4. Written as DNA, the CDR3 is TGTGCCAGCAGCCAGAAGACAGGGGTCAATGAGCAGTTCTTC. Translation gives CASSQKTGVNEQFF.

The chain employs TRBV20-1 and TRBJ2-3; either TRBD1 or TRBD2 may fit D (5 bases each). The ends were cut back, 6 bases at V and 5 bases at J, with 18 bases in the middle. The CDR3 is 14 residues long. CDR1 and CDR2 (germline): DFQATT, SNEGSKA (reference sequence). The CDR3 DNA follows: TGCAGTGCCACCCGGCCCGGGACCCTAGATACGCAGTATTTT. Residues: CSATRPGTLDTQYF.

The V and J genes are TRBV6-2 or TRBV6-3 and TRBJ2-3, with D unclear. The CDR3 is 12 amino acids. CDR1 MNHEY and CDR2 SVGEGT come from the germline V gene. V lost 2 bases and J 6 bases, leaving 6 bases between the germline ends. CDR3 in DNA: TGTGCCAGCAGTTACATAGGGGATACGCAGTATTTT. Protein sequence: CASSYIGDTQYF.

This clonotype was picked up a small number of times. This chain connects TRBV6-2 or TRBV6-3 to TRBJ1-4; unclear D gene. The V end was cut by 4 bases, the J end by 0 bases, with 18 bases between. Germline V gene lookup returns CDR1 MNHEY and CDR2 SVGEGT. The CDR3 contains 18 residues. CDR3 DNA: TGTGCCAGCAGTTCCCCACCGGGTAGGATAGCAACTAATGAAAAACTGTTTTTT. Its protein product is CASSSPPGRIATNEKLFF.

This clonotype was observed a few times. The chain has TRBV18 and TRBJ1-5, with D hard to call. Germline V gene lookup returns CDR1 KGHSH and CDR2 LQKENI. The CDR3 is 14 amino acids. V lost 2 bases and J 4 bases, leaving 9 bases between the germline ends. CDR3 residues: CASSPLAQNQPQHF. The CDR3 region has the DNA TGTGCCAGCTCACCATTGGCACAAAATCAGCCCCAGCATTTT.

In its sample, this clonotype was seen a few times. The chain's CDR3 is CASRSTGTPSYEQYF. The CDR3 DNA reads as TGTGCCAGCAGGTCTACCGGGACACCCTCCTACGAGCAGTACTTC. This chain uses TRBV6-5 with TRBJ2-7; the D gene is possibly TRBD1 (6 bases). This CDR3 has 15 residues. The germline V and J ends were trimmed by 6 bases and 0 bases, with 15 bases remaining between them. Germline V gives CDR1 MNHEY, CDR2 SVGAGI.

This clonotype was observed at least ten times. The chain links TRBV6-6 to TRBJ1-3; possible D gene TRBD1, 5 bases. The V and J ends lost 4 bases and 4 bases respectively, with 14 bases between them. The CDR3 extends over 15 amino acids. Germline CDR1 and CDR2: MNHNY and SVGAGI (reference sequence). The CDR3 region has the DNA TGTGCCAGCAGTTCCCGGACGGGGCCCGGAAACACCATATATTTT. Translated, it gives CASSSRTGPGNTIYF.

A few counts support this clonotype. The chain couples TRBV7-2 to TRBJ2-3; TRBD2 matches 7 bases. The length of the CDR3 is 18 residues. CDR1 and CDR2 from the germline V gene are SGHTA and FQGNSA. With V trimmed by 1 base and J by 9 bases, 19 bases remained unmatched. Here the CDR3 DNA reads TGTGCCAGCAGCTTAGAACGGGGGATGGGACTAAACCTCAACACGCAGTATTTT. This encodes CASSLERGMGLNLNTQYF.

The V gene is TRBV5-1, the J gene TRBJ1-2; D is perhaps TRBD1 (5 bases). CDR1 SGHRS and CDR2 YFSETQ come from the germline V gene. CDR3 length: 15 amino acids. Trimming stripped 3 bases from V and 1 base from J, with 13 bases between. The CDR3 sequence: CASSSTPQGNYGYTF. DNA for the CDR3: TGCGCCAGCAGCTCCACCCCCCAGGGTAACTATGGCTACACCTTC.

This clonotype was observed once. This CDR3 reads CASSRIHSGYEQYF. CDR3 DNA: TGTGCCAGCAGCCGGATCCATAGCGGCTACGAGCAGTACTTC. The chain employs TRBV5-4 and TRBJ2-7; the D gene is possibly TRBD2 (6 bases). Germline-derived CDR1 and CDR2 are SGHNT and YYREEE (reference sequence). CDR3 length equals 14 residues. V was pared by 4 bases and J by 3 bases, with 14 bases between.

This chain joins TRBV5-1 and TRBJ1-1; possibly TRBD1 for D (6 bases). Deletions cut 4 bases from V and 2 bases from J, with 12 bases between. This CDR3 spans 14 amino acids. The germline gives CDR1 SGHRS, CDR2 YFSETQ. The CDR3 DNA sequence: TGCGCCAGCAGCCCTAGGACAGCTAACACTGAAGCTTTCTTT. This sequence encodes CASSPRTANTEAFF.

There are many counts of this clonotype. The chain uses TRBV20-1 and TRBJ1-5; 8 nucleotides line up with TRBD1. The V gene end was trimmed by 4 bases and the J gene end by 2 bases; junction bases not matched to a gene: 13. In germline, CDR1 is DFQATT, CDR2 SNEGSKA (reference sequence). This CDR3 is built from 17 residues. The CDR3 sequence: CSAMLLGQGSGNQPQHF. DNA for the CDR3: TGCAGTGCTATGTTACTCGGACAGGGTAGTGGCAATCAGCCCCAGCATTTT.

This clonotype was seen many times. J is TRBJ2-1 and V is TRBV14; a possible D gene is TRBD2 (6 bases). CDR3 length equals 15 residues. V dropped 2 bases and J dropped 4 bases, with 12 bases sitting between them. From germline, CDR1 is SGHDN and CDR2 FVKESK. The CDR3 bases are TGTGCCAGCAGCCAACGAACTAGCCCTTACAATGAGCAGTTCTTC. It yields the protein CASSQRTSPYNEQFF.

This clonotype occurred a few times. The chain couples TRBV7-6 to TRBJ2-5; 11 positions match TRBD2. Germline assignment: CDR1 SGHVS and CDR2 FNYEAQ. Trimming took 4 bases from V and 1 from J; bases not matched to a gene: 11. CDR3 length equals 18 residues. CDR3 residues: CASSSRTLGLAGQETQYF. The CDR3 DNA reads TGTGCCAGCAGCTCACGAACCCTCGGACTAGCGGGCCAAGAGACCCAGTACTTC.

The V gene is TRBV5-1, the J gene TRBJ2-1; no definite D call. The length of the CDR3 is 12 residues. Trimming cost V 0 bases and J 8 bases, with 6 bases left between them. CDR1 is SGHRS and CDR2 is YFSETQ in the germline V gene. This CDR3 reads CASSLVGYEQFF. DNA of the CDR3: TGCGCCAGCAGCTTGGTTGGTTATGAGCAGTTCTTC.

The genes are TRBV27 and TRBJ1-6; no firm D call. V lost 6 bases and J 4 bases, leaving 10 bases between the germline ends. Germline V gene lookup returns CDR1 MNHEY and CDR2 SMNVEV (reference sequence). The CDR3 has 14 residues. The CDR3 DNA is TGTGCCAGCAGAACCGGGCTTTATAATTCACCCCTCCACTTT. Translated: CASRTGLYNSPLHF.